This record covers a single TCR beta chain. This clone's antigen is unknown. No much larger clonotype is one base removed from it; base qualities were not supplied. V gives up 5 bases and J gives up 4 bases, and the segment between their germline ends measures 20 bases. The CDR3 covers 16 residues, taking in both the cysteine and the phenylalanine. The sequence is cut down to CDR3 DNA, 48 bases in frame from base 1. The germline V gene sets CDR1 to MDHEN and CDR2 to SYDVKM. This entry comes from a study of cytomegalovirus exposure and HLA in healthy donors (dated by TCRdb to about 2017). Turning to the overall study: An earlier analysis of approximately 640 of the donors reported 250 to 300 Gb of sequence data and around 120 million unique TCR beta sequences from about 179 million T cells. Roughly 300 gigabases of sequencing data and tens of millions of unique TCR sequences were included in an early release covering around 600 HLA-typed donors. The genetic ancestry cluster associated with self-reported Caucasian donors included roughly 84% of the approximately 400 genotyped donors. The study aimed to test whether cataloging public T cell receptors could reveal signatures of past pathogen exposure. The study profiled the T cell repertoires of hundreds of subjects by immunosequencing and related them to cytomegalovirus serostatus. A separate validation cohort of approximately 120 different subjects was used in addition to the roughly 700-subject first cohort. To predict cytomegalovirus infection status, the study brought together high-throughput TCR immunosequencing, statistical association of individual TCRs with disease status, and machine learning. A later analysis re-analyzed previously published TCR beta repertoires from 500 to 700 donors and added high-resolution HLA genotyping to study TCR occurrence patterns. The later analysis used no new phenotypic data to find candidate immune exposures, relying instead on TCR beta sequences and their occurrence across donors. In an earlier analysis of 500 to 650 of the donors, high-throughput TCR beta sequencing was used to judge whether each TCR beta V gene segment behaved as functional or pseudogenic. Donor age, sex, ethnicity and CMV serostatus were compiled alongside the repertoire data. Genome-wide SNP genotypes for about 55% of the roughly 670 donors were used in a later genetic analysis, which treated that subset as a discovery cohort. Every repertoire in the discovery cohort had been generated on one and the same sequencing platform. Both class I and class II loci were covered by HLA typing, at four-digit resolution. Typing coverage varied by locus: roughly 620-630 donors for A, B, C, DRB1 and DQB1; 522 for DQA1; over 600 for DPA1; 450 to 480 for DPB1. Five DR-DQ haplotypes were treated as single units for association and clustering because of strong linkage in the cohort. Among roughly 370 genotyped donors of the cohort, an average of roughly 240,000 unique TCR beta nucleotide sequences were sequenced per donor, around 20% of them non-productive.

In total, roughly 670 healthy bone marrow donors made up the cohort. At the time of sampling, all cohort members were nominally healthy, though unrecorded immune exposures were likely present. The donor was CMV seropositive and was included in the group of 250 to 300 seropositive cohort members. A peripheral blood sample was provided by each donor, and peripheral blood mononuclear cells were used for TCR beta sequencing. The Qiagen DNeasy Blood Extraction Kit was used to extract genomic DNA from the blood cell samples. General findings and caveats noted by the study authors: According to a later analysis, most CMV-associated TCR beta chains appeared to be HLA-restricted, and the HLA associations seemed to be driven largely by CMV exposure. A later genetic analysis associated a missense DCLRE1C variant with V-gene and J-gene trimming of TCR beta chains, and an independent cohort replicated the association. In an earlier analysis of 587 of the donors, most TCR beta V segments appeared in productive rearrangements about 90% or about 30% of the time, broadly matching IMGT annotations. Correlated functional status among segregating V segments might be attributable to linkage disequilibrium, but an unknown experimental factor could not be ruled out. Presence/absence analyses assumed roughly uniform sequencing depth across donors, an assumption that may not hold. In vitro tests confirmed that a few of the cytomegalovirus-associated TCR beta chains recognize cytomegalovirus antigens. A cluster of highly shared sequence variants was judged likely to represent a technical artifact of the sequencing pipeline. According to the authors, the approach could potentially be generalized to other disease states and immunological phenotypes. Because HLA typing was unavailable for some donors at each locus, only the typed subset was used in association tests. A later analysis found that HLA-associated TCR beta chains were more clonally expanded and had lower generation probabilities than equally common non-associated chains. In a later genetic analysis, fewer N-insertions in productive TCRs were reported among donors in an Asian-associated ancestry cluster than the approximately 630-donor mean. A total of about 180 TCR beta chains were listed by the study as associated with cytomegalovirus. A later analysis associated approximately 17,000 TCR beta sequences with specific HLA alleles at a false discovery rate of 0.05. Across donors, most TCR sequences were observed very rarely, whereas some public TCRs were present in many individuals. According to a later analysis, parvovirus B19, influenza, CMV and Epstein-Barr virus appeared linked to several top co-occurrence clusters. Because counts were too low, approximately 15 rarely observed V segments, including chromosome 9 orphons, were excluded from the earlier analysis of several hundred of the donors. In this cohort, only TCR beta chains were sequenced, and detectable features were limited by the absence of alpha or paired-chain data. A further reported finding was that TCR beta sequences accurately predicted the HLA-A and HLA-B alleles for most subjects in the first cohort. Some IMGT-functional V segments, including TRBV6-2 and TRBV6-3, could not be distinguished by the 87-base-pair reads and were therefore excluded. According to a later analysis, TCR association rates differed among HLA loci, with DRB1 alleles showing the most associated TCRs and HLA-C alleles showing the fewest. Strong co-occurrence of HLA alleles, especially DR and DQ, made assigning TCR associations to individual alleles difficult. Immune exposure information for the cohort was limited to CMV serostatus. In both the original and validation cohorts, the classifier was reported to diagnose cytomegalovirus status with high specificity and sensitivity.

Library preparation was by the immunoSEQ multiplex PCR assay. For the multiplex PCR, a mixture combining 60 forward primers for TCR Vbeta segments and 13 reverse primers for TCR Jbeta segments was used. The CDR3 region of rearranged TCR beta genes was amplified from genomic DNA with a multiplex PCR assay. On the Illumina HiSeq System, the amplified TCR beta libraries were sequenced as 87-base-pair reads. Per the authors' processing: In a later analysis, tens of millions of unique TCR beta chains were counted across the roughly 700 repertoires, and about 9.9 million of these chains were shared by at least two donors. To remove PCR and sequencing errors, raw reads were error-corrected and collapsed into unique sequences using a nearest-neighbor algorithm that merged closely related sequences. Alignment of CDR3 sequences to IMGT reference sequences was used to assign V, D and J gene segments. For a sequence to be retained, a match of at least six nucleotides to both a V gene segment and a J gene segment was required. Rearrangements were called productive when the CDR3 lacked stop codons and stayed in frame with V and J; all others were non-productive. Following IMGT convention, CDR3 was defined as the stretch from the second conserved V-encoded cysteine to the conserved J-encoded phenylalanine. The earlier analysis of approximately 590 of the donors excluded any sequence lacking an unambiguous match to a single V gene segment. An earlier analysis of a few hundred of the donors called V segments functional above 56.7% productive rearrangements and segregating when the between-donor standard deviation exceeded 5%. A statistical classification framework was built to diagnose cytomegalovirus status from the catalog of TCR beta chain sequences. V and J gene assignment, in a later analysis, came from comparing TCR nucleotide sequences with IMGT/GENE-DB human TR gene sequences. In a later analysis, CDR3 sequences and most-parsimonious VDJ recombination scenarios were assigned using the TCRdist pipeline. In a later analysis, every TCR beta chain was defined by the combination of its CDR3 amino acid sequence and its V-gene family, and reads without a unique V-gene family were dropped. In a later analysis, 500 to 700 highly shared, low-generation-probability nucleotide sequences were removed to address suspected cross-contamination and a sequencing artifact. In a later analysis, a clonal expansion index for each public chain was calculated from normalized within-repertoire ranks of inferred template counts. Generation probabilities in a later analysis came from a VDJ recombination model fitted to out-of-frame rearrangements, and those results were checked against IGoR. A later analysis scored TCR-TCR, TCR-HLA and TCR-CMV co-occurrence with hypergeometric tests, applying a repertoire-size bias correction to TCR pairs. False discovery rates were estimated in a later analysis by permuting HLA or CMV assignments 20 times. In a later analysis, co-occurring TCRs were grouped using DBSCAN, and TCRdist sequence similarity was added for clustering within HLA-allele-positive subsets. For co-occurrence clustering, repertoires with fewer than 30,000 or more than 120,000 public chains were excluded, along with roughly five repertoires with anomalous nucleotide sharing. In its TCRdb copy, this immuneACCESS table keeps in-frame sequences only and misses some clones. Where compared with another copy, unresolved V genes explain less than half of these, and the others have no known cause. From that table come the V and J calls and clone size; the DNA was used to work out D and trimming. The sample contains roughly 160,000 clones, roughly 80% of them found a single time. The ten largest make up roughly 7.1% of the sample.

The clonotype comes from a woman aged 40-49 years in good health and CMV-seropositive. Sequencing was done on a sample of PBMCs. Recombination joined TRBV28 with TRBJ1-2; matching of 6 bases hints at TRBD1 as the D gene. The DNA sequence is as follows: TGTGCCAGCAGTCCCCTATCCGGGGGCGGGGGCTATGGCTACACCTTC. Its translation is CASSPLSGGGGYGYTF.